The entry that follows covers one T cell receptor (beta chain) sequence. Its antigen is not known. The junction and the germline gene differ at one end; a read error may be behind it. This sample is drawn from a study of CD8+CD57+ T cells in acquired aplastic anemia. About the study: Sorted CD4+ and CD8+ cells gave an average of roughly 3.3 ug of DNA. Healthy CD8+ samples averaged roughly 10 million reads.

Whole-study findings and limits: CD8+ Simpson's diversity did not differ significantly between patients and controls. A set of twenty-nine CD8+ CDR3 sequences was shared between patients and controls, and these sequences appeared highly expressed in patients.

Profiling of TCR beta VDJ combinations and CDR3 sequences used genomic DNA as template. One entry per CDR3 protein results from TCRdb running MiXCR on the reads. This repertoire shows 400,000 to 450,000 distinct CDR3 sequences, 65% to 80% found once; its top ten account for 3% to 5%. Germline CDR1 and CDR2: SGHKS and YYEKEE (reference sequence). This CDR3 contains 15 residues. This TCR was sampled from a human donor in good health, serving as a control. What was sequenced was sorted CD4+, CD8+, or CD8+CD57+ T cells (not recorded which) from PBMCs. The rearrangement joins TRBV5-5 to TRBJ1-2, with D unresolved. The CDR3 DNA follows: TGCGCCAGCAGCGCCCGGTTGACATTGCGGTATGGCTACACCTTC. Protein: CASSARLTLRYGYTF.